These 13 T cell receptor beta chains were sequenced from one sample in a study of blood T cell repertoires in COVID-19. Assay used: immunoSEQ multiplex PCR; TCRdb lists only in-frame clones, some missing. The sample has about 200,000 clones; around four fifths are singletons. Sequencing used PBMCs or T cells enriched from blood (not recorded which). The source of these receptors is a man between 35 and 55 years old who had recovered from COVID-19.

The chain employs TRBV5-1 and TRBJ2-3; a weak D match, TRBD2 (6 bases). Trimming removed 7 bases from V and 6 bases from J, with 18 bases in between. Germline CDR1 is SGHRS and CDR2 is YFSETQ. The CDR3 runs to 14 residues. CDR3: CASVAGPDVDTQYF. The CDR3 DNA reads TGCGCCAGCGTGGCGGGACCCGATGTGGATACGCAGTATTTT.

The chain combines TRBV28 with TRBJ2-3; 8 nucleotides agree with TRBD1. V dropped 4 bases and J dropped 7; count of bases not matched to a gene: 13. The V gene's germline CDR1 is MDHEN and CDR2 SYDVKM. The CDR3 runs to 16 residues. The CDR3 loop is CASSSASTGVSHTQYF. Written as DNA, the CDR3 is TGTGCCAGCAGTTCTGCCTCGACAGGGGTCTCGCATACGCAGTATTTT.

The CDR3 reads CASSLGTSVFF. The DNA for the CDR3 is TGTGCCAGCAGCTTAGGTACTAGCGTGTTCTTC. This sequence joins TRBV7-9 and TRBJ2-1; 7 bases align to TRBD2. Per the germline V gene, CDR1 is SEHNR and CDR2 is FQNEAQ (reference sequence). The CDR3 is 11 residues long. Trimming took 1 base from V and 15 from J; bases not matched to a gene: 3.

This clone was picked up many times. The CDR3 sequence is CSASSLDRGFDTDTQYF. The DNA of the CDR3 is TGCAGTGCTAGTTCCCTGGACAGGGGATTTGACACAGATACGCAGTATTTT. The chain links TRBV20-1 to TRBJ2-3, with 9 bases aligning to TRBD1. This CDR3 spans 17 amino acids. J was trimmed by 2 bases and V by 3 bases; bases with no gene match: 12. Looked up from germline, CDR1 is DFQATT and CDR2 is SNEGSKA (reference sequence).

The rearrangement links TRBV7-3 to TRBJ1-5, with D possibly being TRBD1 (5 bases). Germline V lookup: CDR1 SGHTA, CDR2 FQGTGA. Trimming cost V 0 bases and J 8 bases, with 8 bases left between them. The CDR3 is 13 residues long. CDR3 loop: CASSLTGVEPQHF. The DNA for the CDR3 is TGTGCCAGCAGCTTAACAGGGGTTGAGCCCCAGCATTTT.

The CDR3 DNA reads as TGTGCCAGCAGTTCTCCCGGGGTTTCACCCCTCCACTTT. This encodes CASSSPGVSPLHF. The chain is built from TRBV28 and TRBJ1-6; D gene uncertain. Germline V CDR1 and CDR2: MDHEN, SYDVKM. Trimming stripped 4 bases from V and 9 bases from J, with 10 bases between. This CDR3 is built from 13 residues. The full variable domain, with the rest looked up from reference TRBV28 and TRBJ1-6, is DVKVTQSSRYLVKRTGEKVFLECVQDMDHENMFWYRQDPGLGLRLIYFSYDVKMKEKGDIPEGYSVSREKKERFSLILESASTNQTSMYLCASSSPGVSPLHFGNGTRLTVT.

This clone was seen more than once but under ten times. The chain is built from TRBV21-1 and TRBJ1-5; TRBD1 is the table's D call and was not checked against the DNA. TRBV21-1 is annotated as a pseudogene. CDR3 length: 15 residues. CDR3 sequence reads: CASSFRQGGNQPQHF. Here the CDR3 DNA reads TGTGCCAGCAGCTTCCGGCAGGGGGGCAATCAGCCCCAGCATTTT.

V gene TRBV5-1 combines with J gene TRBJ1-4, with 9 bases identical to TRBD1. Germline CDR1 reads SGHRS; CDR2 reads YFSETQ. The CDR3 contains 13 residues. V dropped 4 bases and J dropped 7; count of bases not matched to a gene: 2. The CDR3: CASSRQGGEKLFF. The DNA for the CDR3 is TGCGCCAGCAGCCGACAGGGGGGTGAAAAACTGTTTTTT.

The chain recombines TRBV3-1 (or the pseudogene TRBV3-2) with TRBJ2-5; the match to TRBD1 covers 8 bases. CDR1 LGHDT and CDR2 YNNKEL come from the germline V gene (reference sequence). V was pared by 4 bases and J by 5 bases, with 3 bases of the junction left unmatched. This CDR3 spans 13 amino acids. The DNA for the CDR3 is TGTGCCAGCAGCCTCGACAGGGGTGAGACCCAGTACTTC. Translating gives CASSLDRGETQYF.

The chain uses TRBV3-1 (or the pseudogene TRBV3-2) and TRBJ1-6, with a possible D match to TRBD1 (6 bases). V lost 0 bases and J 10 bases, leaving 19 bases between the germline ends. The CDR3 sequence is 17 residues long. CDR1 and CDR2 (germline): LGHDT, YNNKEL (reference sequence). In nucleotides, the CDR3 is TGTGCCAGCAGCCAAGAATTCGTGGGCAGGGGAGACTCACCCCTCCACTTT. It codes for CASSQEFVGRGDSPLHF.

J is TRBJ2-4 and V is TRBV29-1; 8 bases line up with TRBD1. Per the germline V gene, CDR1 is SQVTM and CDR2 is ANQGSEA. The CDR3 extends over 14 amino acids. V dropped 2 bases and J dropped 3; count of bases not matched to a gene: 3. In DNA, the CDR3 is TGCAGCGTTGAACAGGGGGCCGGCAAAAACATTCAGTACTTC. Amino acid sequence: CSVEQGAGKNIQYF. The full variable domain, with the rest looked up from reference TRBV29-1 and TRBJ2-4, is SAVISQKPSRDICQRGTSLTIQCQVDSQVTMMFWYRQQPGQSLTLIATANQGSEATYESGFVIDKFPISRPNLTFSTLTVSNMSPEDSSIYLCSVEQGAGKNIQYFGAGTRLSVL.

Points on this clone: Germline is not matched at one junction end, which may reflect a read error. The chain combines TRBV6-5 with TRBJ1-2; 7 nucleotides line up with TRBD1. CDR3 size: 12 residues. CDR1 is MNHEY, CDR2 SVGAGI, per germline. CDR3 bases: TGTGCCAGCAGTTACTCTGACAGGGAGGCTATTTTC. Translated: CASSYSDREAIF.

This clone appeared a single time. This chain links TRBV30 with TRBJ2-3; 7 positions agree with TRBD2. The CDR3 is made up of 17 amino acids. V trimming: 1 base; J trimming: 4 bases; junction bases outside the gene matches: 14. The germline gives CDR1 GTSNPN, CDR2 SVGIG (reference sequence). CDR3 in amino acids: CAWSDRSTSNSPDTQYF. The CDR3 DNA sequence: TGTGCCTGGAGTGACCGATCGACTAGCAATTCTCCAGATACGCAGTATTTT.